This T cell receptor beta chain was profiled in a study of identical twins. Study conclusions and caveats: Recombination models fit unrelated individuals' TCR alpha sharing but underestimated twins'. In cord blood, abundant beta clonotypes had fewer insertions; memory showed no trend.

There are a few counts of this clonotype. What it binds is unknown. The V gene's germline CDR1 is SGHAT and CDR2 FQNNGV. The junction had 11 bases not matched to a gene; V was cut back by 2 bases and J by 1 base. This CDR3 has 19 residues. Each CDR3 protein is one row after TCRdb ran MiXCR on the 5' RACE reads. The table has some 760,000 distinct CDR3 sequences, around a sixth seen once; the top ten hold around 14%. These data are also associated with another study on T cells expressing NK-cell markers.

The TCR sequence derives from a woman aged 18-29 years in good health. The rearrangement links TRBV11-2 to TRBJ2-7; TRBD2 aligns across 13 bases. The sequencing sample was made of PBMCs. The CDR3: CASSLRDRGTSGISYEQYF. The CDR3 nucleotides are TGTGCCAGCAGCTTACGGGACAGGGGGACTAGCGGGATTTCCTACGAGCAGTACTTC.